The 3 T cell receptor beta chains listed next were all sequenced from one sample in a study of T-cell memory formation after mild COVID-19 listed by TCRdb under 2021. Library preparation employed 5' RACE. The sample was run on an Illumina NovaSeq 6000. The public sequencing data were trimmed at Q25 with fastp and processed into clonotypes with MiXCR by TCRdb, which kept only in-frame beta chains. Rows are unified per CDR3 protein, each entry keeping the most common DNA and genes. The sample contains hundreds of thousands of distinct CDR3 sequences, about 17% of them found a single time. The ten largest account for about a fifth of the sample. Sequencing was done on a sample of PBMCs or a T cell subset sorted from them (not recorded which). Receptors were obtained from a young man who had mild COVID-19 (a few samples of this study predate the infection). The sample titles of this study are shuffled in the database, so cell type and time point are left out; the donor was told from shared clones.

The J gene is TRBJ1-1, the V gene TRBV6-6; TRBD1 might be the D (5 bases). The CDR3 is made up of 12 amino acids. With 2 bases removed from V and 6 bases from J, the gap between germline ends came to 7 bases. Germline CDR1 is MNHNY and CDR2 is SVGAGI (reference sequence). In nucleotides, the CDR3 is TGTGCCAGCAGTTACGGGGGGGCTGAAGCTTTCTTT. Its protein product is CASSYGGAEAFF.

There are a few counts of this clonotype. J is TRBJ1-4 and V is TRBV4-1; D gene unclear. The CDR3 totals 16 residues. Germline V CDR1 and CDR2: MGHRA, YSYEKL. V shed 0 bases and J shed 4 bases, with 12 bases lying between them. In DNA form, the CDR3 reads TGCGCCAGCAGCCAAGATGGTGGGAAGTATAATGAAAAACTGTTTTTT. It specifies CASSQDGGKYNEKLFF.

This clonotype was found many times. This chain links TRBV7-9 with TRBJ1-1, with a possible D match to TRBD1 (6 bases). The V end lost 6 bases, the J end lost 5 bases, and 19 bases lay between the germline ends. CDR3 length: 15 amino acids. Germline V gene lookup returns CDR1 SEHNR and CDR2 FQNEAQ (reference sequence). The CDR3 DNA reads TGTGCCAGCAGGCCTAAGGACAGACTTGGGACTGAAGCTTTCTTT. It yields the protein CASRPKDRLGTEAFF.